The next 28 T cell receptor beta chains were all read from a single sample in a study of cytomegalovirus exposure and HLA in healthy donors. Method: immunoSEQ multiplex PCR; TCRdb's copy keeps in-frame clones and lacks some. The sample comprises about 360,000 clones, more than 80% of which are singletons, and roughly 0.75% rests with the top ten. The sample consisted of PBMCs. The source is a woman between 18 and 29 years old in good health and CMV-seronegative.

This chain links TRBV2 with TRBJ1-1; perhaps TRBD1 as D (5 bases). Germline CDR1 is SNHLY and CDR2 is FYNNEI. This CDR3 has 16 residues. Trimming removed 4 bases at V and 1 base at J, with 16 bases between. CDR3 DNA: TGTGCCAGCAGTGGTTTTCAGGGTTTAGGGAACACTGAAGCTTTCTTT. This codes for CASSGFQGLGNTEAFF. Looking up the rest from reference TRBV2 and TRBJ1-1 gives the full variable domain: EPEVTQTPSHQVTQMGQEVILRCVPISNHLYFYWYRQILGQKVEFLVSFYNNEISEKSEIFDDQFSVERPDGSNFTLKIRSTKLEDSAMYFCASSGFQGLGNTEAFFGQGTRLTVV.

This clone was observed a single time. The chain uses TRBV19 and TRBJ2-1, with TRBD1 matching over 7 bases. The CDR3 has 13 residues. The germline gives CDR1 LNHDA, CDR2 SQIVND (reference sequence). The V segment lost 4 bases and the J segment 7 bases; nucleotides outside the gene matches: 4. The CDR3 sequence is CASSTTGNNEQFF. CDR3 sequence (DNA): TGTGCCAGTAGTACGACAGGGAATAATGAGCAGTTCTTC. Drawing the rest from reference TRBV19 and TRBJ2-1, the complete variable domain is DGGITQSPKYLFRKEGQNVTLSCEQNLNHDAMYWYRQDPGQGLRLIYYSQIVNDFQKGDIAEGYSVSREKKESFPLTVTSAQKNPTAFYLCASSTTGNNEQFFGPGTRLTVL.

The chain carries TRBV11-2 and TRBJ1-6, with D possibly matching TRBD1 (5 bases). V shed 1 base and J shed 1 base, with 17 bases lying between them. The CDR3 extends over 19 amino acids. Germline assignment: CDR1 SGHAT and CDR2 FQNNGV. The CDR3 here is CASSLVGSGVWSYNSPLHF. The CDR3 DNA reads TGTGCCAGCAGCTTAGTTGGCTCGGGGGTTTGGTCCTATAATTCACCCCTCCACTTT.

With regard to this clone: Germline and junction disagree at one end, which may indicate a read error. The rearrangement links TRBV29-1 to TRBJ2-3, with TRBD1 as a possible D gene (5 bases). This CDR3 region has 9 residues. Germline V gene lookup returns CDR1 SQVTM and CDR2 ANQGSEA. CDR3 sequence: CSVGDSHLF. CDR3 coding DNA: TGCAGCGTTGGTGACAGCCATTTATTT.

The CDR3: CASSLRDSGYEQYF. CDR3 DNA: TGTGCCAGCAGCTTAAGGGACAGCGGTTACGAGCAGTACTTC. This chain uses TRBV7-9 with TRBJ2-7; TRBD1 matches 7 bases. The CDR3 consists of 14 residues. Germline lookup yields CDR1 SEHNR and CDR2 FQNEAQ (reference sequence). Trimming cost V 2 bases and J 4 bases; bases outside gene matches: 5.

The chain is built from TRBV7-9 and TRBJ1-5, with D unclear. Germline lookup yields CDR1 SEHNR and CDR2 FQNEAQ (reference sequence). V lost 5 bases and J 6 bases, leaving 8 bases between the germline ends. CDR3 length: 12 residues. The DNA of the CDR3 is TGTGCCAGCAGCGAGGAACTTCAGCCCCAGCATTTT. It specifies CASSEELQPQHF.

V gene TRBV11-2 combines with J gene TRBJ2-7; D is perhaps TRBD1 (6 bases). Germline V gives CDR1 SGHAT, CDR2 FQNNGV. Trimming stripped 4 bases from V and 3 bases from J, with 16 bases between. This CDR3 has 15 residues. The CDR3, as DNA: TGTGCCAGCAGCTCCGAGCCGGGACACTACTACGAGCAGTACTTC. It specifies CASSSEPGHYYEQYF.

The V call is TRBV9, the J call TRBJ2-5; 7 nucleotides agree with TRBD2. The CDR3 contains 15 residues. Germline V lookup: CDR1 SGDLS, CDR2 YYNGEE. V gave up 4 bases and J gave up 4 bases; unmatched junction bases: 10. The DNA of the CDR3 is TGTGCCAGCAGCCTAACACGTCGCGGGGGAGAGACCCAGTACTTC. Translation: CASSLTRRGGETQYF.

Written as DNA, the CDR3 is TGTGCCAGCAGCTCAGCCTCGCGGAACTACGAGCAGTACTTC. It yields the protein CASSSASRNYEQYF. The J gene is TRBJ2-7, the V gene TRBV11-2; D not certain. Trimming left V 4 bases short and J 3 bases short, with 13 bases between. The CDR3 covers 14 residues. The germline V gene has CDR1 SGHAT and CDR2 FQNNGV.

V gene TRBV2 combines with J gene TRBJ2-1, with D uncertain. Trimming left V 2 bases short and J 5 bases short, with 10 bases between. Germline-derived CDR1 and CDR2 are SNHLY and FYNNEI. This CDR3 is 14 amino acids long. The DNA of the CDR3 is TGTGCCAGCAGTGAACTGGGCCCAAACAATGAGCAGTTCTTC. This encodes CASSELGPNNEQFF.

The CDR3 sequence is CASSSGGTYEQYF. The CDR3 bases are TGTGCCAGCAGCTCGGGGGGGACCTACGAGCAGTACTTC. V and J are TRBV5-4 and TRBJ2-7; 8 nucleotides align to TRBD2. The CDR3 extends over 13 amino acids. J lost 2 bases, V lost 3 bases, and 1 base had no gene match. Per germline, CDR1 SGHNT and CDR2 YYREEE (reference sequence).

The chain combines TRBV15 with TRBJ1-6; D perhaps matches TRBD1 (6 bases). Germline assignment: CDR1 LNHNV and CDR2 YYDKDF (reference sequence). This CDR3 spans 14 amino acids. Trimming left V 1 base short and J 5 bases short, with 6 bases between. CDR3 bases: TGTGCCACCAGCAGAGCAGGGGATAATTCACCCCTCCACTTT. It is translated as CATSRAGDNSPLHF.

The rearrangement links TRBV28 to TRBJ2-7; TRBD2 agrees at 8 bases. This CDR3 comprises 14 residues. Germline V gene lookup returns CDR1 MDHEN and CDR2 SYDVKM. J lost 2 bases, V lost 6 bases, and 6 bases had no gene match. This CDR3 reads CASRSGTRTYEQYF. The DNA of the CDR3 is TGTGCCAGCAGATCGGGGACTAGGACCTACGAGCAGTACTTC.

The chain's CDR3 is CSAFSPGGAFF. CDR3 coding DNA: TGCAGTGCCTTCTCTCCCGGTGGAGCTTTCTTT. The chain uses TRBV20-1 and TRBJ1-1, with D hard to call. The CDR3 has 11 amino acids. V lost 6 bases and J lost 10, with 15 bases in between. Germline CDR1 and CDR2: DFQATT and SNEGSKA (reference sequence).

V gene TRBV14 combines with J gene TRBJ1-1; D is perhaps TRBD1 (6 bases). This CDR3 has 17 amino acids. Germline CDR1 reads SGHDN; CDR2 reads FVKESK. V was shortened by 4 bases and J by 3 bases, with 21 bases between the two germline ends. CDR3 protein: CASSPRQVQQRYTEAFF. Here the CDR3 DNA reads TGTGCCAGCAGCCCCCGACAGGTACAACAACGGTACACTGAAGCTTTCTTT. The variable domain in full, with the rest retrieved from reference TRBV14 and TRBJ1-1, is EAGVTQFPSHSVIEKGQTVTLRCDPISGHDNLYWYRRVMGKEIKFLLHFVKESKQDESGMPNNRFLAERTGGTYSTLKVQPAELEDSGVYFCASSPRQVQQRYTEAFFGQGTRLTVV.

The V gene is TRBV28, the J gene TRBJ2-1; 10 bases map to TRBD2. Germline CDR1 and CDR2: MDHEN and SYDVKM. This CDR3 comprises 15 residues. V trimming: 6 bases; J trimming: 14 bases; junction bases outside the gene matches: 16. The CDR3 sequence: CASRSDVPGLAFKFF. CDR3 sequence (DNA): TGTGCCAGCAGGTCGGACGTCCCGGGACTAGCGTTTAAGTTCTTC.

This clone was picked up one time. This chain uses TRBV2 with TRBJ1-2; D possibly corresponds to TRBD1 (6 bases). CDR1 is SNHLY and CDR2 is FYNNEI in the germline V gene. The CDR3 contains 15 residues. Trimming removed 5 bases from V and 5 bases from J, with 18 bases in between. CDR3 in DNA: TGTGCCAGCAGTTCCTGGACAGCCTCTGGGTATGGCTACACCTTC. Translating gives CASSSWTASGYGYTF.

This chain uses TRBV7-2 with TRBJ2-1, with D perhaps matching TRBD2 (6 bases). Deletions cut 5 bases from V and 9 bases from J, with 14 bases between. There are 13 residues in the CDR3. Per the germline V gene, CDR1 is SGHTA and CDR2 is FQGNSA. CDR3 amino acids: CASSPRTIGEQFF. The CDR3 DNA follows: TGTGCCAGCAGCCCCCGGACTATCGGTGAGCAGTTCTTC.

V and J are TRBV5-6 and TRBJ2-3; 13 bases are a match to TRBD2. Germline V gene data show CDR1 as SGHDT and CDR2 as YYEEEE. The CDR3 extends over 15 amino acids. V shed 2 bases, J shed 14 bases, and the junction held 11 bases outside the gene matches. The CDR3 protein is CASSLLAGGVPRSYF. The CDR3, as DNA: TGTGCCAGCAGCTTACTAGCGGGGGGGGTCCCCCGCTCGTATTTT.

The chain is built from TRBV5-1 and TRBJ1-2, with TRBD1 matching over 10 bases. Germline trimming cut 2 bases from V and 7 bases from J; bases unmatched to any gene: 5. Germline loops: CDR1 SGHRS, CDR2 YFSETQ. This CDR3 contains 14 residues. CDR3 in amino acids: CASSLGTGAPGYTF. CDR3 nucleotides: TGCGCCAGCAGCTTAGGGACAGGGGCTCCTGGCTACACCTTC.

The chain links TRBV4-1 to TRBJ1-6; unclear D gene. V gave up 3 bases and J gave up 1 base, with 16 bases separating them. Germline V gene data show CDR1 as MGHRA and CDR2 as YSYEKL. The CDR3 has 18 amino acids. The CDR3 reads CASSHPDNLVSYNSPLHF. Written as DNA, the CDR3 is TGCGCCAGCAGCCATCCAGACAATTTAGTATCCTATAATTCACCCCTCCACTTT.

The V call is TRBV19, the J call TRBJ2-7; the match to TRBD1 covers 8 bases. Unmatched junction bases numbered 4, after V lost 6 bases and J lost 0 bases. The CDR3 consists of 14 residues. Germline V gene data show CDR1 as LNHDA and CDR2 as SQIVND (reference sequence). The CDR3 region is CASRIQGGSYEQYF. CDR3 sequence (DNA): TGTGCCAGTAGGATACAGGGGGGCTCCTACGAGCAGTACTTC.

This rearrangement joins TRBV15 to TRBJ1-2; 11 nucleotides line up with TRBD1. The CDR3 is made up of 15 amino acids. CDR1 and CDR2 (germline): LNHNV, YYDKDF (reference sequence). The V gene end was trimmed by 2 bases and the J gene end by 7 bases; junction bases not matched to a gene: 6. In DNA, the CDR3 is TGTGCCACCAGCAGATCCGGGACAGGGGGAGGTGGCTACACCTTC. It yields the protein CATSRSGTGGGGYTF.

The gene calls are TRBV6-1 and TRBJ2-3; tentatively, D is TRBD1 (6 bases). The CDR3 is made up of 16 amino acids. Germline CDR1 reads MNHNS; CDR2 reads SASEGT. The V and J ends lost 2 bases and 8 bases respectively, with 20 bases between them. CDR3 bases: TGTGCCAGCAGTGAACTAAAAGGGGGAACCACTTCTACGCAGTATTTT. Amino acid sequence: CASSELKGGTTSTQYF.

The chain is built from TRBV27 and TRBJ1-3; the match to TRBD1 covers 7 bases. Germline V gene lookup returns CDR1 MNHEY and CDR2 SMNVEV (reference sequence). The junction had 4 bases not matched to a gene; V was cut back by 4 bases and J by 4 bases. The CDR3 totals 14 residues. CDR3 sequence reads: CASSSRGEGNTIYF. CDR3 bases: TGTGCCAGCAGTTCCAGGGGGGAAGGAAACACCATATATTTT.

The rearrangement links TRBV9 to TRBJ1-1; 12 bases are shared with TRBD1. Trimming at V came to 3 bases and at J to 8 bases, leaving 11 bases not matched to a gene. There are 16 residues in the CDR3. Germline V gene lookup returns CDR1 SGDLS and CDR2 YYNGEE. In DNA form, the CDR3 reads TGTGCCAGCAGCGAGTGGGGACAGGGGGCTGTGACGGAAGCTTTCTTT. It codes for CASSEWGQGAVTEAFF.

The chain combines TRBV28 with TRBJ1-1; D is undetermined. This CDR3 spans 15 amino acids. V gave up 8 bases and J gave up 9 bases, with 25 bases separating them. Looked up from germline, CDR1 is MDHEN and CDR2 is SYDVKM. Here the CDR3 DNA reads TGTGCCAGCGCACCCCATGGGGAGGGCGAAACCCAAGCTTTCTTT. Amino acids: CASAPHGEGETQAFF.

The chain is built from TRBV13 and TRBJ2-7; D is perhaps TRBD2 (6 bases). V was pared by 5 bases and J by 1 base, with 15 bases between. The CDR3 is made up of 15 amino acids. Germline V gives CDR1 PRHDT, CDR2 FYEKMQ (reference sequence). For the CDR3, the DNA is TGTGCCAGCAGCGGACCGGGACTTCCATCCTACGAGCAGTACTTC. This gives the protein CASSGPGLPSYEQYF.